The clone carrying this TCR beta chain came up a few times. Template material for TCR beta VDJ and CDR3 profiling consisted of genomic DNA. TCRdb reprocessed the reads via MiXCR and lists one record per CDR3 protein. In the table there are 150,000 to 160,000 distinct CDR3 sequences, about 54% of which are singletons. This entry belongs to a study of CD8+CD57+ T cells in acquired aplastic anemia. The sequenced patients had an expansion of CD8+CD57+ cells seen by flow cytometry. All patients had severe acquired aplastic anemia. This receptor was identified in a human donor with aplastic anemia. Material: sorted CD4+, CD8+, or CD8+CD57+ T cells (not recorded which) from PBMCs.

This CDR3 reads CATSVSNEQFF. The CDR3 DNA reads as TGTGCCACCAGTGTCAGCAATGAGCAGTTCTTC. The rearrangement joins TRBV24-1 to TRBJ2-1; D not resolved. There are 11 residues in the CDR3. V was shortened by 5 bases and J by 6 bases, with 4 bases between the two germline ends. Germline V lookup: CDR1 KGHDR, CDR2 SFDVKD.